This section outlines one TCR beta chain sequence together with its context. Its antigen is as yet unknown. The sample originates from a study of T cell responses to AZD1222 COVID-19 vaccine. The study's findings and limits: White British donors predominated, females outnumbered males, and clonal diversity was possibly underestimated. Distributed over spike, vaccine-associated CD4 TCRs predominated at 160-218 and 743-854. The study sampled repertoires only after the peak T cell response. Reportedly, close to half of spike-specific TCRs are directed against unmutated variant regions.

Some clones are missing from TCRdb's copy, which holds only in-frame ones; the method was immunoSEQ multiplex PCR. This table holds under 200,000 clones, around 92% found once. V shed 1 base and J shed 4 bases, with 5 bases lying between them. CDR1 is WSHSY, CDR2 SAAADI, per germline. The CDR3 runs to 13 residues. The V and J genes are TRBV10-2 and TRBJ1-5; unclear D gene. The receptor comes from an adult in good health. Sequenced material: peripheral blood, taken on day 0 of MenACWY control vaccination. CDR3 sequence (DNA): TGCGCCAGCAGTGAGTATCTAAATCAGCCCCAGCATTTT. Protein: CASSEYLNQPQHF.